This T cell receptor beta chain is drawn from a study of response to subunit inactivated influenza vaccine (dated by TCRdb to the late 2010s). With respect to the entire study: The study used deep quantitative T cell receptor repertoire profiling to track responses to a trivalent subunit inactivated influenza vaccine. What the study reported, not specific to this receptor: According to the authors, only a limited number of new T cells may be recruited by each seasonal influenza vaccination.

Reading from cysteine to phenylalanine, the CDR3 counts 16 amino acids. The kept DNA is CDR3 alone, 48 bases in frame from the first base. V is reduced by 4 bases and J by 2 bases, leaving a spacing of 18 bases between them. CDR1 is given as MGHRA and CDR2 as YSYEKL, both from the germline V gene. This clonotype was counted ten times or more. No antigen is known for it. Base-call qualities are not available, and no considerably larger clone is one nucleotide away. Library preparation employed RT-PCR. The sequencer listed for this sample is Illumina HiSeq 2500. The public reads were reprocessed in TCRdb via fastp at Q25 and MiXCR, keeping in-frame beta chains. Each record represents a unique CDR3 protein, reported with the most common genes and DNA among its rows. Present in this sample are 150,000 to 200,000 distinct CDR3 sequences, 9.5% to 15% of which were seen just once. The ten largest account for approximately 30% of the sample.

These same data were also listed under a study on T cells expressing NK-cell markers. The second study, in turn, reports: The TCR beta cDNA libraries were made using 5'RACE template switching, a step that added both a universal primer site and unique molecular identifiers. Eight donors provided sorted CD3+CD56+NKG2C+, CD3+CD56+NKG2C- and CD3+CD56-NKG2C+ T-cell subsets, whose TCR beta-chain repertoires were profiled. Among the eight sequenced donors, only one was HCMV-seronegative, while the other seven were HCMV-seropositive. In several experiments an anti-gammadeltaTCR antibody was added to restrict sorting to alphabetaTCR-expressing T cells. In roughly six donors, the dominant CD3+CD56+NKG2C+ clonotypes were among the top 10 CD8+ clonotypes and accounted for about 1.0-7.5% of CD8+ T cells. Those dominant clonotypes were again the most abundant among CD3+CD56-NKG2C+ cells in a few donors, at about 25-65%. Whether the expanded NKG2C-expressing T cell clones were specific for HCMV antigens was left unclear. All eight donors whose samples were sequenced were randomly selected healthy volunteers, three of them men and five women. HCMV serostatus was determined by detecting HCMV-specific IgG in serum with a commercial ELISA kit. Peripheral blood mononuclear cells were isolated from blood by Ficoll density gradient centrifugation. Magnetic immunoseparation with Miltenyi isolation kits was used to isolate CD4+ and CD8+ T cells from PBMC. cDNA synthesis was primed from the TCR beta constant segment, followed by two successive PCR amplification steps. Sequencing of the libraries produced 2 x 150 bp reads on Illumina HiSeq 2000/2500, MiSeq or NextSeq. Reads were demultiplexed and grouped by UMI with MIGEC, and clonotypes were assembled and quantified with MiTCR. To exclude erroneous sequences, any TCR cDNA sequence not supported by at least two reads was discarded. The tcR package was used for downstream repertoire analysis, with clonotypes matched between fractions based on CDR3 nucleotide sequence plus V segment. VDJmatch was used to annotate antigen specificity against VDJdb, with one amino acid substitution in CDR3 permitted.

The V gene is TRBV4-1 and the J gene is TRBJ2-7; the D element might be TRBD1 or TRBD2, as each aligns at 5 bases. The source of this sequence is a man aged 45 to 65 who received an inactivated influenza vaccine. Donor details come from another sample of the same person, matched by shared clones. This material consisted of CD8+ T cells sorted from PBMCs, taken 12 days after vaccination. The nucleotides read TGCGCCAGCAGCCCCAACCGGGACCTGGGGACCTACGAGCAGTACTTC. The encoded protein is CASSPNRDLGTYEQYF.